A single sample gave rise to the 8 T cell receptor beta chains below, sequenced in a study of blood T cell repertoires in COVID-19. Sequenced by immunoSEQ multiplex PCR; TCRdb stores in-frame clones only, minus some. The table lists 65,000 to 70,000 clones, around nine tenths of them singletons. The sample comprised peripheral blood. The receptor set was obtained from a woman over 75 with acute or convalescent COVID-19.

The chain carries TRBV3-1 (or the pseudogene TRBV3-2) and TRBJ1-3; D not resolved. Germline V CDR1 and CDR2: LGHDT, YNNKEL (reference sequence). Between the trimmed V and J ends, which lost 4 bases and 0 bases, there was a span of 13 bases. The CDR3 length is 16 residues. In nucleotides, the CDR3 is TGTGCCAGCAGCCCCAGGCAGGTCGGCTCTGGAAACACCATATATTTT. Residues: CASSPRQVGSGNTIYF.

The chain combines TRBV21-1 with TRBJ2-3; the table's TRBD1 call for D was not verified on the DNA. TRBV21-1 is an annotated pseudogene. The CDR3 totals 13 residues. CDR3 sequence reads: CASRTVMQDTQYF. The DNA for the CDR3 is TGTGCCAGCAGGACAGTCATGCAAGATACGCAGTATTTT.

The chain has TRBV6-5 and TRBJ2-1; D not certain. This CDR3 region has 15 residues. Germline CDR1 is MNHEY and CDR2 is SVGAGI. V lost 2 bases, J lost 12 bases, and 20 bases lay in between. CDR3: CASSYEVQPSNLQFF. The CDR3 coding sequence is TGTGCCAGCAGTTACGAGGTCCAGCCTTCGAACCTGCAGTTCTTC.

Only one count was recorded for this clone. The chain uses TRBV27 and TRBJ1-6, with 7 bases identical to TRBD1. Trimming at V came to 6 bases and at J to 4 bases, leaving 3 bases not matched to a gene. This CDR3 comprises 14 residues. Germline values: CDR1 MNHEY, CDR2 SMNVEV (reference sequence). The CDR3: CASRRDRYNSPLHF. For the CDR3, the DNA is TGTGCCAGCAGGCGGGACAGATATAATTCACCCCTCCACTTT.

V is TRBV18 and J is TRBJ2-7; the match to TRBD1 covers 10 bases. J gave up 2 bases and V 8 bases, and 6 bases lay outside the gene matches. CDR1 is KGHSH, CDR2 LQKENI, per germline. This CDR3 is 14 amino acids long. The CDR3 DNA reads as TGTGCCAGCACCCGACAGGGGGCCCCCTACGAGCAGTACTTC. Translating gives CASTRQGAPYEQYF.

The rearrangement joins TRBV2 to TRBJ2-1, with D possibly matching TRBD2 (7 bases). The CDR3 totals 13 residues. Germline V CDR1 and CDR2: SNHLY, FYNNEI. Trimming stripped 5 bases from V and 8 bases from J, with 13 bases between. CDR3 protein: CASSPIGGHEQFF. In DNA form, the CDR3 reads TGTGCCAGCAGTCCGATCGGGGGGCATGAGCAGTTCTTC.

V usage is TRBV6-5 and J usage is TRBJ2-3; 9 nucleotides agree with TRBD1. Per the germline V gene, CDR1 is MNHEY and CDR2 is SVGAGI. Trimming removed 7 bases from V and 4 bases from J; junction bases left unmatched: 9. This CDR3 has 15 residues. The CDR3 sequence is CASTRTGGESDTQYF. The CDR3 nucleotides are TGTGCCAGCACCAGAACAGGGGGCGAGTCAGATACGCAGTATTTT.

The chain links TRBV5-1 to TRBJ2-7, with TRBD1 matching 8 bases. The germline CDR1 and CDR2 sequences are SGHRS and YFSETQ. This CDR3 comprises 16 residues. The ends lost 4 bases at V and 4 bases at J; junction bases unmatched: 13. The CDR3 nucleotides read TGCGCCAGCAGCCCGACGACAGGGGCGACGATATACGAGCAGTACTTC. Translation gives CASSPTTGATIYEQYF. Looking up the rest from reference TRBV5-1 and TRBJ2-7 gives the full variable domain: KAGVTQTPRYLIKTRGQQVTLSCSPISGHRSVSWYQQTPGQGLQFLFEYFSETQRNKGNFPGRFSGRQFSNSRSEMNVSTLELGDSALYLCASSPTTGATIYEQYFGPGTRLTVT.